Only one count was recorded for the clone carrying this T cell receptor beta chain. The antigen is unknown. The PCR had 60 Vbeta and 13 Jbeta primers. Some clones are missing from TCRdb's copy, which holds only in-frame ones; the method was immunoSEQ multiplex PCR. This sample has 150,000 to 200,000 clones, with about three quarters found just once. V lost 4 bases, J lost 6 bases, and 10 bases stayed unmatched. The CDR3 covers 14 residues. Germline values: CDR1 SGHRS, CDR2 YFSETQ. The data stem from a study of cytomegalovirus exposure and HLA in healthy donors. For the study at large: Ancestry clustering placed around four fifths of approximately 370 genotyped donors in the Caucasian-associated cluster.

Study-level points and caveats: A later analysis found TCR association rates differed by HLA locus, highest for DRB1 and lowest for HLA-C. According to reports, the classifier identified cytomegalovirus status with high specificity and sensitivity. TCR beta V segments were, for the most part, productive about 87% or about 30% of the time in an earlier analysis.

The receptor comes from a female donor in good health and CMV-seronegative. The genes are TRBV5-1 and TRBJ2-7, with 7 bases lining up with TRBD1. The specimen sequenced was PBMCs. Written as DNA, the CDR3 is TGCGCCAGCAGCCCGGGACAGCTCCTAGCCGAGCAGTACTTC. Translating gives CASSPGQLLAEQYF.